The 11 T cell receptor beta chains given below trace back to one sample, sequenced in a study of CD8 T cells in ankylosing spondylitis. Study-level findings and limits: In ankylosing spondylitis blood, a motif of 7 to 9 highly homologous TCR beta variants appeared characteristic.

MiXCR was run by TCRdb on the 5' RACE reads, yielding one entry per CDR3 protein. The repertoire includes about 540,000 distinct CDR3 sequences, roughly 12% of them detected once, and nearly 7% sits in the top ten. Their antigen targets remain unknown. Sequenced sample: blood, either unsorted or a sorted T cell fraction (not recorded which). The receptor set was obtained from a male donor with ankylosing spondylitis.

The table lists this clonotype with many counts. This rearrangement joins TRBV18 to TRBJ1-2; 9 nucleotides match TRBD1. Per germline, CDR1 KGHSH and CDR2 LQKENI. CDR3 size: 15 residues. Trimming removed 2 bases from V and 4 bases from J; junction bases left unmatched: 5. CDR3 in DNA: TGTGCCAGCTCACCATTGGGACAGGGAAGCTATGGCTACACCTTC. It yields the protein CASSPLGQGSYGYTF.

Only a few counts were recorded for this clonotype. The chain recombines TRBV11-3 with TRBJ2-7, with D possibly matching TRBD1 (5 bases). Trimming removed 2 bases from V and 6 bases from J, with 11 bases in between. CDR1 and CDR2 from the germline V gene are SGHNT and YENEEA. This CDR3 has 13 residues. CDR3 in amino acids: CASSLKLGREQYF. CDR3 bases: TGTGCCAGCAGCTTAAAACTGGGGCGCGAGCAGTACTTC.

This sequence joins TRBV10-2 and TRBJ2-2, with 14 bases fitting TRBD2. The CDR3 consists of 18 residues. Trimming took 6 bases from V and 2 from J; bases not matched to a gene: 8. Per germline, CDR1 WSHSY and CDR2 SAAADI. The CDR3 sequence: CASRAGTSGSINTGELFF. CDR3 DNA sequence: TGCGCCAGCAGAGCGGGGACTAGCGGGAGTATTAACACCGGGGAGCTGTTTTTT.

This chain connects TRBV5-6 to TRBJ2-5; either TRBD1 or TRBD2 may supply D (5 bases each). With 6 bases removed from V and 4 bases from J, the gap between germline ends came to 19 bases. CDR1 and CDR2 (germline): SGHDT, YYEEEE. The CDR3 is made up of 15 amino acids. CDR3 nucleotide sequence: TGTGCCAGCACCGAGGGACGCCTCCTGGGAGAGACCCAGTACTTC. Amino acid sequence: CASTEGRLLGETQYF.

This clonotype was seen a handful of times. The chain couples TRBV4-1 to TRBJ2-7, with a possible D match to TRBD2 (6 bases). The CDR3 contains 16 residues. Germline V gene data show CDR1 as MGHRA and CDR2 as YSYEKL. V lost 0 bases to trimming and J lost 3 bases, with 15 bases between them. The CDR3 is CASSQDNGPEGYEQYV. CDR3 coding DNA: TGCGCCAGCAGCCAAGATAATGGCCCGGAGGGCTACGAGCAGTACGTC.

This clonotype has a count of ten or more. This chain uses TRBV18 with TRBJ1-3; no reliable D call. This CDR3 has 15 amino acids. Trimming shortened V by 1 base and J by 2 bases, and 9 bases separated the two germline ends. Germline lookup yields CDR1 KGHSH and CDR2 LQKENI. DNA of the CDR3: TGTGCCAGCTCACCACAGGGTTCCGCTGGAAACACCATATATTTT. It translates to CASSPQGSAGNTIYF.

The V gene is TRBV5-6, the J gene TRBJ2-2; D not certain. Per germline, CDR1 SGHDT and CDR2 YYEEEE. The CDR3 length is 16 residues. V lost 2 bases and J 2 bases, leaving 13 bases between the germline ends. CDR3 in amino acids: CASSLRVRLNTGELFF. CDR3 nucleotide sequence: TGTGCCAGCAGCTTAAGAGTCCGCCTTAACACCGGGGAGCTGTTTTTT.

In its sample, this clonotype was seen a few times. The CDR3 DNA sequence: TGTGCCAGCACCCCCTTGGGGGGTTTGAACACTGAAGCTTTCTTT. It specifies CASTPLGGLNTEAFF. The V gene is TRBV7-8, the J gene TRBJ1-1; TRBD1 might be the D (5 bases). Trimming took off 7 bases at V and 0 bases at J, with 15 bases between the two ends. The CDR3 runs 15 residues. The V gene's germline CDR1 is SGHVS and CDR2 FQNEAQ. Based on the CDR3 plus reference TRBV7-8 and TRBJ1-1, the full variable domain is GAGVSQSPRYKVAKRGQDVALRCDPISGHVSLFWYQQALGQGPEFLTYFQNEAQLDKSGLPSDRFFAERPEGSVSTLKIQRTQQEDSAVYLCASTPLGGLNTEAFFGQGTRLTVV.

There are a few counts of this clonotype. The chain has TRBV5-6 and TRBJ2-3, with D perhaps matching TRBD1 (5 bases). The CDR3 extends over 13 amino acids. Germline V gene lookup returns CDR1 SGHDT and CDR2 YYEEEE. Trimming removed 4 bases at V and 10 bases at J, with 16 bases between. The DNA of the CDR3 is TGTGCCAGCAGCAGGGAAGGGTTAGGGGCGCAGTATTTT. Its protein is CASSREGLGAQYF.

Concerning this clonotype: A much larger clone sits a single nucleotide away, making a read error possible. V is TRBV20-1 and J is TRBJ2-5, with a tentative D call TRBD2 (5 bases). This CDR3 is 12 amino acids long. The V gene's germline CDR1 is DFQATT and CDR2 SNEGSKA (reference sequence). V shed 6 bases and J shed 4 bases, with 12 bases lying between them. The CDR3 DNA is TGCAGTGCGGAACGGGGTGTAGAGACCCAGTACTTC. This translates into CSAERGVETQYF.

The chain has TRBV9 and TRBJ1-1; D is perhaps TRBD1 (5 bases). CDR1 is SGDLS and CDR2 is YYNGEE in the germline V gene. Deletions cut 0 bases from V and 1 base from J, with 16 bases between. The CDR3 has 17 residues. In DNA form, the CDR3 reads TGTGCCAGCAGCGTAGCTACCGGGGGACTGCCGAACACTGAAGCTTTCTTT. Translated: CASSVATGGLPNTEAFF.